A selection of T cell receptor beta chains follows, all from one sample in a study of blood T cell repertoires in COVID-19. Sequencing used immunoSEQ multiplex PCR; TCRdb keeps in-frame clones, though not all of them. The sample has some 160,000 clones, roughly 75% seen once. Specimen: peripheral blood. The origin of the receptors is a man in his 70s with active or convalescent COVID-19. Each CDR3 is given with its conserved first and last residue. The order of the fields is V gene, clone size, D gene, J gene, CDR3 DNA, CDR3 protein. A D gene is named only where the DNA matches it firmly. Clone sizes are given selectively: once, few, many, or a class where the clone is expanded.

TRBV7-9,-,TRBD2,TRBJ2-2,TGTGCCAGCAGCTCCAGGCGCGGGAGGACTAACACCGGGGAGCTGTTTTTT,CASSSRRGRTNTGELFF
TRBV18,-,-,TRBJ2-7,TGTGCCAGCTCACAGACAAAGGCAACCTACGAGCAGTACTTC,CASSQTKATYEQYF
TRBV6-1,-,-,TRBJ1-5,TGTGCCAGCAGTGAAAACCCGGACTCTCAGCCCCAGCATTTT,CASSENPDSQPQHF
TRBV20-1,few,TRBD2,TRBJ2-3,TGCAGTGCTAGTACTAGCGGAGATAACACAGATACGCAGTATTTT,CSASTSGDNTDTQYF
TRBV9,-,TRBD1,TRBJ2-3,TGTGCCAGCAGCGTCAAGGGGGCTACCACACATACACAGTATTTT,CASSVKGATTHTQYF
TRBV11-2,-,TRBD1,TRBJ2-5,TGTGCCAGCAGCTCGACCCACGGACAGGGGGGTCGGAAGACCCAGTACTTC,CASSSTHGQGGRKTQYF
TRBV9,-,TRBD2,TRBJ2-1,TGTGCCAGCAGCGTAGCGAGCGGGGGGGCAGTCAATGAGCAGTTCTTC,CASSVASGGAVNEQFF
TRBV18,-,-,TRBJ1-2,TGTGCCAGCTCACCGACAGTTTCTGACTATGGCTACACCTTC,CASSPTVSDYGYTF
TRBV5-1,few,-,TRBJ2-6,TGCGCCAGCAGCCCCGACAGCTCTGGGGCCAACGTCCTGACTTTC,CASSPDSSGANVLTF
TRBV19,-,TRBD1,TRBJ1-2,TGTGCCAGTAGTAGAGGACAGGGGGCGACGATCTATGGCTACACCTTC,CASSRGQGATIYGYTF
TRBV30,few,-,TRBJ1-1,TGTGCCTGGGTCTTAGGGGCAGGGTGGGACACTGAAGCTTTCTTT,CAWVLGAGWDTEAFF
TRBV30,-,-,TRBJ1-1,TGTGCCTGGAGTTTCGTGTCTAACACTGAAGCTTTCTTT,CAWSFVSNTEAFF
TRBV6-6,-,TRBD1,TRBJ1-1,TGTGCCAGCAATCGGCAGGGGGGCCTCCGTGGAGCTTTCTTT,CASNRQGGLRGAFF
TRBV2,few,TRBD2,TRBJ2-5,TGTGCCAGCCCAGGACTAGCGGGAGAAGAGACCCAGTACTTC,CASPGLAGEETQYF
TRBV2,few,-,TRBJ2-7,TGTGCCAGTCTGGCGGGACCCCACGAGCAGTACTTC,CASLAGPHEQYF
TRBV7-8,-,-,TRBJ2-1,TGTGCCAGCAGCTTATTTCTGGGCCTTAATGAGCAGTTCTTC,CASSLFLGLNEQFF
TRBV2,-,-,TRBJ2-3,TGTGCCAGTCAGGCTAGCAGCACAGATACGCAGTATTTT,CASQASSTDTQYF
TRBV30,-,-,TRBJ2-1,TGTGCCTGGCGGGACTTAGACAATGAGCAGTTCTTC,CAWRDLDNEQFF
TRBV6-5,-,TRBD1,TRBJ1-1,TGTGCCAGCAGACGTCAGGGGGACACTGAAGCTTTCTTT,CASRRQGDTEAFF
TRBV3-1/TRBV3-2,-,-,TRBJ2-7,TGTGCCAGCAGCCAAGACCCTTTAACAGCCGGATCGACCGAGCAGTACTTC,CASSQDPLTAGSTEQYF
TRBV20-1,-,-,TRBJ2-5,TGCAGTGCTAGTACGCGGGCAGAGACCCAGTACTTC,CSASTRAETQYF
TRBV6-1,-,-,TRBJ1-2,TGTGCCAGCAGTGAAGGGAGGGGGGGTGGCTACACCTTC,CASSEGRGGGYTF
TRBV30,-,-,TRBJ1-2,TGTGCCTGGAGTGGGGGGGAACGAGGCTACACCTTC,CAWSGGERGYTF
TRBV11-2,-,-,TRBJ2-7,TGTGCCAGCAGCTTAGACAGGGGGGCCTACGAGCAGTACTTC,CASSLDRGAYEQYF
TRBV5-1,-,-,TRBJ1-1,TGCGCCAGCAGCCGGGAGGGGACTAACACTGAAGCTTTCTTT,CASSREGTNTEAFF
TRBV4-3,-,-,TRBJ2-6,TGCGCCAGCAGCCAGGGGCTTCGCAGGGCCAACGTCCTGACTTTC,CASSQGLRRANVLTF
TRBV21-1,few,-,TRBJ2-2,TGTGCCAACCGCTTGACAGGGTGGATTGAAAACACCGGGGAGCTGTTTTTT,CANRLTGWIENTGELFF
TRBV7-8,few,-,TRBJ2-7,TGTGCCAGCAGCCAACACTACGAGCAGTACTTC,CASSQHYEQYF
TRBV5-1,-,TRBD2,TRBJ2-1,TGCGCCAGCAGCCAGACTAGCGGTTCGTATAGCTCCTACAATGAGCAGTTCTTC,CASSQTSGSYSSYNEQFF
TRBV5-6,once,TRBD1,TRBJ1-2,TGTGCCAGCAGCTTGGGACAGGGTCAGATTGGCTACACCTTC,CASSLGQGQIGYTF
TRBV7-9,-,-,TRBJ1-1,TGTGCCAGCAGCTTAGGCAGGAAAGCTTTCTTT,CASSLGRKAFF
TRBV24-1,-,TRBD2,TRBJ2-3,TGTGCCACCAGTGATCACCTGACTAGCGGGGGGATTGATACGCAGTATTTT,CATSDHLTSGGIDTQYF
TRBV5-5,-,TRBD1,TRBJ1-6,TGTGCCAGCAGCGCGGACAGGGGCAATTCACCCCTCCACTTT,CASSADRGNSPLHF
TRBV10-3,-,-,TRBJ2-6,TGTGCCATCAGCGAGAGGAGCTCTGGGGCCAACGTCCTGACTTTC,CAISERSSGANVLTF
TRBV20-1,few,TRBD1,TRBJ1-5,TGCAGTGCTAGTATTAGCCCGGGACAGGGAAATCAGCCCCAGCATTTT,CSASISPGQGNQPQHF
TRBV4-1,-,TRBD2,TRBJ2-3,TGCGCCAGCAGCCAAGAGCCCAGCGGGGGGTCGGATACGCAGTATTTT,CASSQEPSGGSDTQYF
TRBV9,-,-,TRBJ2-1,TGTGCCAGCAGCGTAGATGTCCGGGTCTCCTACAATGAGCAGTTCTTC,CASSVDVRVSYNEQFF
TRBV4-3,-,-,TRBJ1-4,TGCGCCAGCAGCCAAGATGCGGTGTTGGCCAGCGGAAAACTGTTTTTT,CASSQDAVLASGKLFF
TRBV7-2,-,-,TRBJ1-4,TGTGCCAGCAGCTTAGATCCAACAGGGTTTGAAAAACTGTTTTTT,CASSLDPTGFEKLFF
TRBV5-8,-,TRBD1,TRBJ1-4,TGTGCCAGCAGCTTTAGTCCCGGGACAGGGGGCAGAGACGAAAAACTGTTTTTT,CASSFSPGTGGRDEKLFF
TRBV10-3,-,-,TRBJ2-2,TGTGCCATCAGTACGGAGGGCGGGGAGCTGTTTTTT,CAISTEGGELFF
TRBV3-1/TRBV3-2,-,-,TRBJ2-2,TGTGCCAGCAGCCAGTCGGAGCTTAACACCGGGGAGCTGTTTTTT,CASSQSELNTGELFF
TRBV4-2,few,-,TRBJ1-1,TGTGCCAGCAGCCAAGGTCAGGGAAGGGACACTGAAGCTTTCTTT,CASSQGQGRDTEAFF
TRBV27,-,-,TRBJ1-2,TGTGCCAGCACTCACTTATACGGGCGGGACCGATCATATGGCTACACCTTC,CASTHLYGRDRSYGYTF
TRBV3-1/TRBV3-2,-,-,TRBJ1-3,TGTGCCAGCAGCCAAGATAGGGGGTTGGTTCACACCATATATTTT,CASSQDRGLVHTIYF
TRBV7-9,-,-,TRBJ1-1,TGTGCCAGCAGCGGTCCGGGAACGCGGGCGGGCACTGAAGCTTTCTTT,CASSGPGTRAGTEAFF
TRBV5-1,-,TRBD2,TRBJ2-1,TGCGCCAGCAGCTTGGAACTAGCGGGAGCAGGTGAGCAGTTCTTC,CASSLELAGAGEQFF
TRBV5-1,-,-,TRBJ1-6,TGCGCCAGCAGCTTCACGGGGAAAGGATCACCCCTCCACTTT,CASSFTGKGSPLHF
TRBV27,few,TRBD1,TRBJ1-4,TGTGCCAGCAGTCTAAGGAGGAGGCAGGGGGTAGGCGGAGGTGAAAAACTGTTTTTT,CASSLRRRQGVGGGEKLFF
TRBV4-2,-,-,TRBJ2-4,TGTGCCAGCAGCCAAGTCGGAGATCGAGGGAACATTCAGTACTTC,CASSQVGDRGNIQYF
TRBV4-3,-,TRBD1,TRBJ1-2,TGCGCCAGCAGCCAAGGACAGGGGGAAAGCTACACCTTC,CASSQGQGESYTF
TRBV5-6,few,-,TRBJ2-5,TGTGCCAGCAGCTCCGGCGGGCCGATTGAGACCCAGTACTTC,CASSSGGPIETQYF